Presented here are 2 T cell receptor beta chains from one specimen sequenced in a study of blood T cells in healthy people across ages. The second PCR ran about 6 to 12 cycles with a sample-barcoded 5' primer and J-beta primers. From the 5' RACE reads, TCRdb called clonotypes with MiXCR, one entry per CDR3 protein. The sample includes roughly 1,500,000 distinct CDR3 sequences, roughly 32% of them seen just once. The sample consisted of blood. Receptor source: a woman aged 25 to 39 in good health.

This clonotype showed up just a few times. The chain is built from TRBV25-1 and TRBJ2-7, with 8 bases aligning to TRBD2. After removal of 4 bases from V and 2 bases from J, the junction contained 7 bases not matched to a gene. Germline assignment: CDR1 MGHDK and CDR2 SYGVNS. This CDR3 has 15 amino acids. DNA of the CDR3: TGTGCCAGCAGTGTGGTGAGCGGGAGCCCCTACGAGCAGTACTTC. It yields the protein CASSVVSGSPYEQYF.

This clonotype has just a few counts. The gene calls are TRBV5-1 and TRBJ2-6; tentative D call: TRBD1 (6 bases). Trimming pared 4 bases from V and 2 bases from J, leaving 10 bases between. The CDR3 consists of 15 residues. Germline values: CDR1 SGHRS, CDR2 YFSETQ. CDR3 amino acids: CASSPWTAGANVLTF. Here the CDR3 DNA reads TGCGCCAGCAGCCCCTGGACAGCTGGGGCCAACGTCCTGACTTTC.